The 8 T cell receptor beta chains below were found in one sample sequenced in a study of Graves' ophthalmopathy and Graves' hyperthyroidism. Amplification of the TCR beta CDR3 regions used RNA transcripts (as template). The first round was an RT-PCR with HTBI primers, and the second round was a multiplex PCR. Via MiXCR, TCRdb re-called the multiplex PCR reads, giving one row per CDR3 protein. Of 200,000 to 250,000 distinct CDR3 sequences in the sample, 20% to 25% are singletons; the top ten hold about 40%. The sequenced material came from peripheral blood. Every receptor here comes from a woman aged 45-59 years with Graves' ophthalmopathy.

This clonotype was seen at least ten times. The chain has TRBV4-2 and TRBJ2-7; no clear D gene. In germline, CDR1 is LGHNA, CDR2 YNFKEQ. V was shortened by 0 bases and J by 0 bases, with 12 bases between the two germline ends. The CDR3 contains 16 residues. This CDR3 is CASSQDQTAPSYEQYF. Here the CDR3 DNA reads TGTGCCAGCAGCCAAGATCAAACTGCTCCCTCCTACGAGCAGTACTTC.

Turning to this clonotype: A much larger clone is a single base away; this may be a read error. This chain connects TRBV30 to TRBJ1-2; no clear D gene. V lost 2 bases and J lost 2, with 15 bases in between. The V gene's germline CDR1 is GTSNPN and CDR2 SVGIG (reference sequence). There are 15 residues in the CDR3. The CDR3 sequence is CAWSLGGPSNYGYTF. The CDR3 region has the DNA TGTGCCTGGAGTCTTGGAGGACCTTCGAACTATGGCTACACCTTC.

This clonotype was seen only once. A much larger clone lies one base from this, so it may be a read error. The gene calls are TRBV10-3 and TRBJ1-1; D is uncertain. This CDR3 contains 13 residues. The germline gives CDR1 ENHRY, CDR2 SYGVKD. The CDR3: CAISSLGNSEAFF. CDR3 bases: TGTGCCATCAGTAGTCTAGGGAACTCTGAAGCTTTCTTT.

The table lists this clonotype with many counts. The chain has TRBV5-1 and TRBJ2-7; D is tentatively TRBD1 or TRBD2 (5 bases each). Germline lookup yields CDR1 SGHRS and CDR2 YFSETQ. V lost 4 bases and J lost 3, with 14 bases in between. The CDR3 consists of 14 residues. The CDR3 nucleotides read TGCGCCAGCAGCACCTCGGGACGGTTCTACGAGCAGTACTTC. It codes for CASSTSGRFYEQYF.

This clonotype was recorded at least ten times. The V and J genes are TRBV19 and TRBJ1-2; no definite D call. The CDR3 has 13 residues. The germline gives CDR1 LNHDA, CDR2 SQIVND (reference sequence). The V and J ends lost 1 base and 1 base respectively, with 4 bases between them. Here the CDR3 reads CASSIGFNYGYTF. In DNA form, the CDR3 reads TGTGCCAGTAGTATAGGATTTAACTATGGCTACACCTTC.

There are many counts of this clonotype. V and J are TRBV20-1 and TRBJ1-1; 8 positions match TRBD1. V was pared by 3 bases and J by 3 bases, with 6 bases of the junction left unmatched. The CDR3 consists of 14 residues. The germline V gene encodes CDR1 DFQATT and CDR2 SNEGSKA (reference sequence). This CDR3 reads CSASSQGGYTEAFF. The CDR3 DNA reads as TGCAGTGCTAGCTCACAGGGGGGGTACACTGAAGCTTTCTTT.

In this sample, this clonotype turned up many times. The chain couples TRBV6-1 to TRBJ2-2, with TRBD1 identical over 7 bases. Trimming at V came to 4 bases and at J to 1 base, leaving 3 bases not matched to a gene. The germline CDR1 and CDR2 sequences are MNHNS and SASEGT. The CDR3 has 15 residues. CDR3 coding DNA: TGTGCCAGCAGTGGGGGACAGTTGAACACCGGGGAGCTGTTTTTT. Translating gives CASSGGQLNTGELFF.

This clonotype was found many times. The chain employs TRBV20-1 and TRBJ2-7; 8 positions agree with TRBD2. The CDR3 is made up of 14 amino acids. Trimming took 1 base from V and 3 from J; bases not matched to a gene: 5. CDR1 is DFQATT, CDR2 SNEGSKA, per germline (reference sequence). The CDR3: CSARALAGYYEQYF. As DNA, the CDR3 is TGCAGTGCTAGAGCTTTAGCGGGATACTACGAGCAGTACTTC.